Listed below are T cell receptor beta chains from one sample, sequenced in a study of blood T cell repertoires in COVID-19. TCRdb's copy holds only in-frame clones and misses some; the assay was immunoSEQ multiplex PCR. In the table there are under 150,000 clones, just over 75% of which are singletons. The specimen sequenced was peripheral blood. These TCRs come from a human donor in a cohort sampled during active COVID-19. The CDR3 runs from the conserved cysteine through the conserved F or W. The D gene is left open where the match is weak. A clone size is listed for some rows: how often the clone was seen (once, few, many), or a class if it is expanded.

>TRBJ1-6|-|TRBV30|TRBD1
CAWSVQSGGSPLHF
TGTGCCTGGAGTGTGCAGTCAGGGGGTTCACCCCTCCACTTT
>TRBJ2-5|-|TRBV3-1/TRBV3-2|TRBD2
CASSQATPGGETQYF
TGTGCCAGCAGCCAAGCGACACCCGGGGGGGAGACCCAGTACTTC
>TRBJ1-1|-|TRBV19|-
CASSIDRGNTEAFF
TGTGCCAGTAGTATAGATCGGGGAAACACTGAAGCTTTCTTT
>TRBJ2-7|-|TRBV18|-
CASSRRTDSYEQYF
TGTGCCAGCTCACGCAGGACAGACTCCTACGAGCAGTACTTC
>TRBJ1-1|-|TRBV7-9|-
CASTPAGDTEAFF
TGTGCCAGCACTCCCGCGGGAGACACTGAAGCTTTCTTT
>TRBJ2-5|-|TRBV27|-
CASSDRDTVQEAQYF
TGTGCCAGCAGTGACCGGGACACCGTACAAGAGGCCCAGTACTTC
>TRBJ1-2|-|TRBV12-3/TRBV12-4|TRBD1
CASSPSDRDGYTF
TGTGCCAGCAGTCCATCGGACAGGGACGGCTACACCTTC
>TRBJ1-6|-|TRBV14|TRBD1
CASSQVQGAGYNSPLHF
TGTGCCAGCAGCCAAGTACAGGGGGCAGGATATAATTCACCCCTCCACTTT
>TRBJ2-3|-|TRBV14|TRBD2
CASSPLAGAYTQYF
TGTGCCAGCAGCCCGCTAGCGGGGGCCTATACGCAGTATTTT
>TRBJ1-2|-|TRBV9|TRBD1
CASSPQGGSGYGYTF
TGTGCCAGCAGCCCCCAGGGGGGATCGGGGTACGGCTACACCTTC
>TRBJ2-3|-|TRBV7-9|TRBD2
CASSLQAGGPTDTQYF
TGTGCCAGCAGCTTGCAGGCGGGGGGGCCCACAGATACGCAGTATTTT
>TRBJ2-1|-|TRBV6-4|TRBD2
CASSDSSGGADEQFF
TGTGCCAGCAGTGACTCCAGCGGGGGGGCGGATGAGCAGTTCTTC
>TRBJ2-7|-|TRBV7-9|-
CASSIRQASSYEQYF
TGTGCCAGCAGCATAAGACAGGCGAGCTCCTACGAGCAGTACTTC
>TRBJ1-2|-|TRBV2|TRBD1
CASSDAGRGSRGYTF
TGTGCCAGCAGTGATGCCGGCAGGGGGAGCCGCGGCTACACCTTC
>TRBJ1-6|-|TRBV6-5|-
CASGVQGESPLHF
TGTGCCAGCGGGGTACAGGGCGAATCACCCCTCCACTTT
>TRBJ1-3|-|TRBV19|-
CASSMDSLGASSLSGNTIYF
TGTGCCAGTAGTATGGATTCGCTGGGGGCCTCAAGTCTTTCTGGAAACACCATATATTTT
>TRBJ2-1|-|TRBV3-1/TRBV3-2|TRBD2
CASSPTLAGGPYNEQFF
TGTGCCAGCAGCCCTACACTAGCGGGGGGCCCCTACAATGAGCAGTTCTTC
>TRBJ1-1|-|TRBV5-1|-
CASSLGGGSIAFF
TGCGCCAGCAGCTTGGGTGGGGGGTCGATCGCTTTCTTT
>TRBJ1-1|few|TRBV19|-
CASNRYRELNTEAFF
TGTGCCAGTAATCGATACAGGGAACTGAACACTGAAGCTTTCTTT
>TRBJ1-2|-|TRBV3-1/TRBV3-2|-
CASGEGDYGYTF
TGTGCCAGCGGGGAGGGGGACTATGGCTACACCTTC
>TRBJ2-3|-|TRBV6-4|-
CASSSDTFTDTQYF
TGTGCCAGCAGTTCGGACACATTCACAGATACGCAGTATTTT
>TRBJ1-1|few|TRBV28|TRBD1
CASTYRGRETEAFF
TGTGCCAGCACGTACAGGGGGCGCGAAACTGAAGCTTTCTTT
>TRBJ2-1|-|TRBV4-1|TRBD2
CASSPTLTSGGTNEQFF
TGCGCCAGCAGCCCTACCCTGACTAGCGGGGGGACAAATGAGCAGTTCTTC
>TRBJ2-3|-|TRBV28|TRBD2
CASSSDPRTSGGRGDTQYF
TGTGCCAGCAGTTCAGACCCTAGGACTAGCGGGGGCCGGGGGGATACGCAGTATTTT
>TRBJ2-3|-|TRBV7-9|-
CASRRMDGAQYF
TGTGCCAGCAGGAGGATGGATGGAGCGCAGTATTTT
>TRBJ2-5|-|TRBV13|-
CASSLGLRGQYF
TGTGCCAGCAGTTTGGGACTTCGTGGTCAGTACTTC